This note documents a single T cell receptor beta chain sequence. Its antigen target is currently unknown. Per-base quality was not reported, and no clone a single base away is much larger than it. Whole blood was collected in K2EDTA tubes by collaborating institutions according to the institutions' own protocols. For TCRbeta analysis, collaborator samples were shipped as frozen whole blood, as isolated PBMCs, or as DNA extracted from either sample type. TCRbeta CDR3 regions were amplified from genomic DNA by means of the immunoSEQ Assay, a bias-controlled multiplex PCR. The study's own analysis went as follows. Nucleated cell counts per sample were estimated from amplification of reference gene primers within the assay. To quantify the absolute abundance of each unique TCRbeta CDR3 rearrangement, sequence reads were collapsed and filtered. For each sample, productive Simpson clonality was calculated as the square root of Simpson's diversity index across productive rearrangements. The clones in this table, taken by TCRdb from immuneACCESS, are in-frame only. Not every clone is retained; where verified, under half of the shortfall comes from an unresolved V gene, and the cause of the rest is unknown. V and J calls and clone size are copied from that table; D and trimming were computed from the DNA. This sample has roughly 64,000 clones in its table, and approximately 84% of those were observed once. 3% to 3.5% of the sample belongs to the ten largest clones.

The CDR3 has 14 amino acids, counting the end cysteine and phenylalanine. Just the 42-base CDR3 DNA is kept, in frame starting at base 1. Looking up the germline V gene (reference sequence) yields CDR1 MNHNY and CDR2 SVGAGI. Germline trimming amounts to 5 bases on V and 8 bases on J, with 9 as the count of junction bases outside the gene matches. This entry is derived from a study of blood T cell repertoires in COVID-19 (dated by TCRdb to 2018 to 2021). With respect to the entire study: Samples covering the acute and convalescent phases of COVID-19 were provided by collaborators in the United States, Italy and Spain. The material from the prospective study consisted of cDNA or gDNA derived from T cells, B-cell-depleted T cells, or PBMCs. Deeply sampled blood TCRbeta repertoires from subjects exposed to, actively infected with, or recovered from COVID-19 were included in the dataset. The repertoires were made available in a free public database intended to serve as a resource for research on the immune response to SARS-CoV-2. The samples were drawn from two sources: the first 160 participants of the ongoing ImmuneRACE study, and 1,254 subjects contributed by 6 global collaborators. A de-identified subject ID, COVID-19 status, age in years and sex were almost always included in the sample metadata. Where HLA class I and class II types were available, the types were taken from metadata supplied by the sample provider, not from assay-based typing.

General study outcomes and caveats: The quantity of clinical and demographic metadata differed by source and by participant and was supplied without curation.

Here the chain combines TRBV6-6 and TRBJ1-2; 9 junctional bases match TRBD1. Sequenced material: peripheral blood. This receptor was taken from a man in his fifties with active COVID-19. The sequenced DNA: TGTGCCAGCAGTCTACAAGGGACAGGGCGCGGCTACACCTTC. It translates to CASSLQGTGRGYTF.